This T cell receptor (beta chain) appears in the sequencing data of a study of regulatory T cells in long-lasting Graves disease. Per germline, CDR1 MDHEN and CDR2 SYDVKM. V was pared by 3 bases and J by 0 bases, with 11 bases between. CDR3 length: 16 amino acids. Time point in this sample: newly diagnosed GD, antithyroid drugs for less than 3 months. Researchers made the TCR library from RNA that was extracted from PBMCs. A single count supports this clonotype. Through Arm-PCR of CDR3 regions and iRepertoire HTBI primers, TCR beta libraries were built. MiXCR was run by TCRdb on the multiplex PCR reads, yielding one entry per CDR3 protein. The sample holds some 450,000 distinct CDR3 sequences, less than 20% seen once. These data also featured in a second study, about T cells in Graves' hyperthyroidism and ophthalmopathy. This second study says: Diagnosing involved the use of clinical symptoms, serum thyroxine and TRAb, thyroid ultrasound and orbital computed tomography. HTBI primers were used for first-round RT-PCR of the TCR CDR3.

The sequencing used peripheral blood mononuclear cells (PBMCs), collected at new diagnosis, from a patient treated with antithyroid drugs. The source is a woman under 40 with Graves disease. J is TRBJ2-2 and V is TRBV28; the D gene is possibly TRBD1 (5 bases). The CDR3 region has the DNA TGTGCCAGCAGTTTCGGCAGGACATCGAACACCGGGGAGCTGTTTTTT. Translating it yields CASSFGRTSNTGELFF.